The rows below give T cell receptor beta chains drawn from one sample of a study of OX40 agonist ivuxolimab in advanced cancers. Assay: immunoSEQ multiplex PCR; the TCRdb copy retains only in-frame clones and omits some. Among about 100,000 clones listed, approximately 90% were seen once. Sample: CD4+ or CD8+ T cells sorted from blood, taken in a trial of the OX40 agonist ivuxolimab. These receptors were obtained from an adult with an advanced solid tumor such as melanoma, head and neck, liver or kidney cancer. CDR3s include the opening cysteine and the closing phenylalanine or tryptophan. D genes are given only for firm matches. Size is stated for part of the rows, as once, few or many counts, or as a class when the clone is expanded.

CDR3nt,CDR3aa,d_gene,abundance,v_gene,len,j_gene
TGTGCCAGCAGCGTAGGAACCTCTGGAAACACCATATATTTT,CASSVGTSGNTIYF,.,.,TRBV9,14,TRBJ1-3
TGTGCCAGCAGCCAAGTCAGCGGGGGGGCGCAGTATTTT,CASSQVSGGAQYF,TRBD2,.,TRBV11-3,13,TRBJ2-3
TGCGCCAGCAGCTTGGACAGTGAAGCTTTCTTT,CASSLDSEAFF,.,.,TRBV5-1,11,TRBJ1-1
TGTGCCAGCAGCTCCCCCGGGTCCCAAGAGACCCAGTACTTC,CASSSPGSQETQYF,.,.,TRBV7-9,14,TRBJ2-5
TGTGCCAGCAGCCCCGGGACAGAGACCTACGAGCAGTACTTC,CASSPGTETYEQYF,TRBD1,.,TRBV5-4,14,TRBJ2-7
TGCGCCAGCAGCCCTACAAGGGGCGGTGAGCAGTTCTTC,CASSPTRGGEQFF,.,.,TRBV10-1,13,TRBJ2-1
TGTGCCAGCAGCTTAGGGGACTTATTCTTCGGCTACACCTTC,CASSLGDLFFGYTF,.,.,TRBV7-9,14,TRBJ1-2
TGTGCCAGCAGTGAACCGGGATTGAACACTGAAGCTTTCTTT,CASSEPGLNTEAFF,.,.,TRBV6-1,14,TRBJ1-1
TGTGCCAGCAGCTTGCAGGGCGAGCAGTACTTC,CASSLQGEQYF,.,.,TRBV7-3,11,TRBJ2-7
TGTGCCAGCAGCGTCCGAATGGGACTAGCGGGGGGTAATACGCAGTATTTT,CASSVRMGLAGGNTQYF,TRBD2,.,TRBV9,17,TRBJ2-3
TGTGCCTGGAGTGTCACCGCATATGGCTACACCTTC,CAWSVTAYGYTF,.,.,TRBV30,12,TRBJ1-2
TGTGCCAGCAGTCCTTCCCCTGGCTATGGCTACACCTTC,CASSPSPGYGYTF,.,.,TRBV25-1,13,TRBJ1-2
TGTGCCAGCAGCTCATCGGGGGCTACCTACGAGCAGTACTTC,CASSSSGATYEQYF,.,.,TRBV7-6,14,TRBJ2-7
TGTGCCAGCAGCCCGGTCGACAGGGGGCCTGACACTGAAGCTTTCTTT,CASSPVDRGPDTEAFF,TRBD1,.,TRBV7-3,16,TRBJ1-1
TGTGCCAGCAGTCCGCCGGGACAGGGGGCAAACACCATATATTTT,CASSPPGQGANTIYF,TRBD1,.,TRBV6-6,15,TRBJ1-3
TGCAGCGTTGAAGTAGGAGGAGGGCGGGCTTTCTTT,CSVEVGGGRAFF,.,.,TRBV29-1,12,TRBJ1-1
TGTGCCAGCAGGCCTACTAGCGGGGGGGCAGGAGGGCAGTTCTTC,CASRPTSGGAGGQFF,TRBD2,.,TRBV6-1,15,TRBJ2-1
TGTGCCAGCAGCCAAACTAGCGGGTGGGAGACCCAGTACTTC,CASSQTSGWETQYF,TRBD2,.,TRBV4-2,14,TRBJ2-5
TGTGCCAGCAGTGTTTGGGGGCTCCAAGAGCAGTACTTC,CASSVWGLQEQYF,.,.,TRBV6-5,13,TRBJ2-7
TGTGCCAGCAGCCGGGGACAGGGAGGGAGCACAGATACGCAGTATTTT,CASSRGQGGSTDTQYF,TRBD1,.,TRBV5-6,16,TRBJ2-3
TGTGCCAGCAGTTTGGGCCAGGGGTCGTACACCGGGGAGCTGTTTTTT,CASSLGQGSYTGELFF,.,.,TRBV27,16,TRBJ2-2
TGTGCCAGCAGCCCAAGGGCCGGGTTAGGGGAGACCCAGTACTTC,CASSPRAGLGETQYF,.,.,TRBV5-8,15,TRBJ2-5
TGTGCCAGCAGCTCAAGGACCGGGACGGACGATGGCTACACCTTC,CASSSRTGTDDGYTF,.,.,TRBV11-2,15,TRBJ1-2
TGTGCCAGCAGCTTGGGAGGGAGCTCCTACGAGCAGTACTTC,CASSLGGSSYEQYF,.,.,TRBV5-6,14,TRBJ2-7
TGTGCCAGCAGCGTAGGATCTGTGGACCAAGAGACCCAGTACTTC,CASSVGSVDQETQYF,.,.,TRBV9,15,TRBJ2-5
TGTGCCAGCAGCTTAGCAGACGAGCAGTACTTC,CASSLADEQYF,.,once,TRBV7-9,11,TRBJ2-7
TGTGCCAGCAGCTTAATAGCCGAGGAGACCCAGTACTTC,CASSLIAEETQYF,.,.,TRBV7-9,13,TRBJ2-5
TGTGCCAGCAGTAACAACAGGGAAGCTTTCTTT,CASSNNREAFF,.,.,TRBV6-6,11,TRBJ1-1
TGTGCCAGCAGTTACTCGATTCGGGACGGTGGACAGCCCCAGCATTTT,CASSYSIRDGGQPQHF,.,.,TRBV6-6,16,TRBJ1-5
TGTGCCAGCTCATCGCAGACAGCGAGAGCTAACTATGGCTACACCTTC,CASSSQTARANYGYTF,.,.,TRBV18,16,TRBJ1-2
TGTGCCAGCAGCTTAGCGGAGGGGGATCAGCCCCAGCATTTT,CASSLAEGDQPQHF,.,.,TRBV7-6,14,TRBJ1-5
TGTGCCAGTACGCCGACGGGAGCTGGCACTGAAGCTTTCTTT,CASTPTGAGTEAFF,.,.,TRBV19,14,TRBJ1-1
TGTGCTAGCAGCCAGGGACATGAGGAGACCCAGTACTTC,CASSQGHEETQYF,.,.,TRBV7-7,13,TRBJ2-5
TGTGCCAGCAGTCTCGGACATCCAAACCTCTACGAGCAGTACTTC,CASSLGHPNLYEQYF,.,once,TRBV6-5,15,TRBJ2-7
TGTGCCAGCAGTCCCCATGGGTCCCGAAACTATGGCTACACCTTC,CASSPHGSRNYGYTF,.,.,TRBV28,15,TRBJ1-2
TGTGCCAGTAGTATGGGAGGGGTCGACGAGTATTTT,CASSMGGVDEYF,TRBD2,.,TRBV19,12,TRBJ2-3